This is a list of T cell receptor beta chains from one sample in a study of cytomegalovirus exposure and HLA in healthy donors. Only in-frame clones appear in the TCRdb table, and some are missing; sequencing was by immunoSEQ multiplex PCR. Of around 190,000 clones in the sample, around 78% were seen once. Sequences were obtained from PBMCs. The origin of the receptors is a woman in her twenties or thirties in good health and CMV-seropositive. Each CDR3 is given with its conserved first and last residue. A D gene is named only where the DNA matches it firmly. Only part of the rows carry a size: once, few, many, or a class if the clone is expanded.

TRBJ1-2,NA,NA,TRBV30,TGTGCCTGGAGCCCCCCCGGGACACCAGTTAATGGCTACACCTTC,CAWSPPGTPVNGYTF
TRBJ2-1,TRBD2,NA,TRBV5-1,TGCGCCAGCAGCTTCGGGGGGGGCTACAATGAGCAGTTCTTC,CASSFGGGYNEQFF
TRBJ1-2,NA,few,TRBV7-3,TGTGCCAGCAGCCCTACGAAGACTAACTATGGCTACACCTTC,CASSPTKTNYGYTF
TRBJ1-1,TRBD1,NA,TRBV25-1,TGTGCCAGCAGTGAAAGGGGACAGGCGAACACTGAAGCTTTCTTT,CASSERGQANTEAFF
TRBJ2-3,TRBD1,NA,TRBV9,TGTGCCAGCAGCGTAGGAGGACCCTCGACAGGGATTGATACGCAGTATTTT,CASSVGGPSTGIDTQYF
TRBJ2-5,TRBD1,few,TRBV7-9,TGTTCCAGCAGCTTTCGGACAGGGGGAAGAGAGACCCAGTACTTC,CSSSFRTGGRETQYF
TRBJ1-1,NA,NA,TRBV18,TGTGCCAGCTCACCTTCCCTGGGGGGGACTGAAGCTTTCTTT,CASSPSLGGTEAFF
TRBJ1-6,NA,NA,TRBV30,TGTGCCTGGAGTGTGCGGAGTTTCGATTCACCCCTCCACTTT,CAWSVRSFDSPLHF
TRBJ1-1,NA,NA,TRBV12-5,TGTGCTAGTGGTTTGTTCCCAGGGGCCCCCACGGAAGCTTTCTTT,CASGLFPGAPTEAFF
TRBJ1-1,NA,few,TRBV27,TGTGCCAGCAGTTTACTGGGGGCCCGGGCCGACGGGGCTTTCTTT,CASSLLGARADGAFF
TRBJ2-7,NA,NA,TRBV29-1,TGCAGCGTTGGCGACAACTCCTACGAGCAGTACTTC,CSVGDNSYEQYF
TRBJ2-1,TRBD2,once,TRBV29-1,TGCAGCGTTCAAGCGGGAGTCTACAATGAGCAGTTCTTC,CSVQAGVYNEQFF